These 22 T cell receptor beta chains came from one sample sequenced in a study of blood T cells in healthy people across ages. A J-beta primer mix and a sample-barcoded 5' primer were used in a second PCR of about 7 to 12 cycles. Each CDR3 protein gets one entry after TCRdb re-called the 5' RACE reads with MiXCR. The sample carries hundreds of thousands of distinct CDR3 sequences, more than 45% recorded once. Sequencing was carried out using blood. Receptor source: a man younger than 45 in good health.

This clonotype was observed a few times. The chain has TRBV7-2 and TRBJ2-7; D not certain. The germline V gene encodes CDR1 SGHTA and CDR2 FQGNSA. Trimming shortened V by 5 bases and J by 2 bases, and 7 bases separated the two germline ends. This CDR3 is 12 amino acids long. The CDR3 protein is CASSPVAYEQYF. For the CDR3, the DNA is TGTGCCAGCAGCCCGGTAGCCTACGAGCAGTACTTC.

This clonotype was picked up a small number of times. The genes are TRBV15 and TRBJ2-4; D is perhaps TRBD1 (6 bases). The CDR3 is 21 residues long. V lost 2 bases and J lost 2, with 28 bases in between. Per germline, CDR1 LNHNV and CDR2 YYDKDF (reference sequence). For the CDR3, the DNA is TGTGCCACCAGCAGATCTTGGGGACAACGGTACTCCCATTTACCCAAAAACATTCAGTACTTC. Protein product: CATSRSWGQRYSHLPKNIQYF. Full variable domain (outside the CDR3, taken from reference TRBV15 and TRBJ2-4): DAMVIQNPRYQVTQFGKPVTLSCSQTLNHNVMYWYQQKSSQAPKLLFHYYDKDFNNEADTPDNFQSRRPNTSFCFLDIRSPGLGDTAMYLCATSRSWGQRYSHLPKNIQYFGAGTRLSVL.

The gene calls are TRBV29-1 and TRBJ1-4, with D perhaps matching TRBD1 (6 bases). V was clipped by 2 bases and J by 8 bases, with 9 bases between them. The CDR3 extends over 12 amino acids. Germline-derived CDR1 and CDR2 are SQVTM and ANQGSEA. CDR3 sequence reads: CSVEMGAEKLFF. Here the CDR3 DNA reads TGCAGCGTTGAAATGGGGGCGGAAAAACTGTTTTTT. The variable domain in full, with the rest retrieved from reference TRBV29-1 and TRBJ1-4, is SAVISQKPSRDICQRGTSLTIQCQVDSQVTMMFWYRQQPGQSLTLIATANQGSEATYESGFVIDKFPISRPNLTFSTLTVSNMSPEDSSIYLCSVEMGAEKLFFGSGTQLSVL.

This CDR3 reads CASSLPSGHYGYTF. CDR3 sequence (DNA): TGTGCCAGCAGCTTACCCTCCGGTCACTATGGCTACACCTTC. The rearrangement links TRBV7-2 to TRBJ1-2; D not certain. There are 14 residues in the CDR3. From germline, CDR1 is SGHTA and CDR2 FQGNSA. Trimming removed 2 bases at V and 3 bases at J, with 10 bases between. Variable domain in full (rest from reference TRBV7-2 and TRBJ1-2): GAGVSQSPSNKVTEKGKDVELRCDPISGHTALYWYRQSLGQGLEFLIYFQGNSAPDKSGLPSDRFSAERTGGSVSTLTIQRTQQEDSAVYLCASSLPSGHYGYTFGSGTRLTVV.

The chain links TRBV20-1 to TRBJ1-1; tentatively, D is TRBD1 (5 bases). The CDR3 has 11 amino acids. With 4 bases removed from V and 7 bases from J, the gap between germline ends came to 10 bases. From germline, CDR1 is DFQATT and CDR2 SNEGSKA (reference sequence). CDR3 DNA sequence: TGCAGTGCTACCATGCAGGGTGAAGCTTTCTTT. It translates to CSATMQGEAFF.

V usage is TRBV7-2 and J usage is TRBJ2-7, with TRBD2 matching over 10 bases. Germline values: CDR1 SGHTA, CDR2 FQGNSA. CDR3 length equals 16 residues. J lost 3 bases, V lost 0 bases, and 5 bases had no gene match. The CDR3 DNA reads TGTGCCAGCAGCTTAGCGCGGACTAGCGGACGCTACGAGCAGTACTTC. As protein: CASSLARTSGRYEQYF.

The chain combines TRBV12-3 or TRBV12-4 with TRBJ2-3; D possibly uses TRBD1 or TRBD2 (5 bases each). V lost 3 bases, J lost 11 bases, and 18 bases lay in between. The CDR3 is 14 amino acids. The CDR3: CASSFRVSGDVQYF. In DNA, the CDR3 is TGTGCCAGCAGTTTCAGGGTGAGCGGAGATGTGCAGTATTTT.

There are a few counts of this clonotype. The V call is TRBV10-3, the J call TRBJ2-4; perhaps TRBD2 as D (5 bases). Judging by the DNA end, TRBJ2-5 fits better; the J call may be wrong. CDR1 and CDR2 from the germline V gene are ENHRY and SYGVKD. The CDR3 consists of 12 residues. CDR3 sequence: CAIGTSQETQYF. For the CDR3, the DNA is TGTGCCATCGGAACTAGTCAGGAGACCCAGTACTTC.

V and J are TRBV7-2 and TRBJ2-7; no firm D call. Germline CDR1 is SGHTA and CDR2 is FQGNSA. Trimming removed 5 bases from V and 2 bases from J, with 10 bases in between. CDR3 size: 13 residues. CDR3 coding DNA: TGTGCCAGCAGCCCGAGCGATACCTACGAGCAGTACTTC. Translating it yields CASSPSDTYEQYF.

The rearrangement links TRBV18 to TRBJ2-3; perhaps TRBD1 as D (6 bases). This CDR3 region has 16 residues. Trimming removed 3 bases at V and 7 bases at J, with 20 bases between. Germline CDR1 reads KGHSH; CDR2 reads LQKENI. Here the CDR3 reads CASSPTPGAVSNTQYF. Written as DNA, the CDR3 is TGTGCCAGCTCACCTACCCCAGGGGCGGTGAGCAATACGCAGTATTTT.

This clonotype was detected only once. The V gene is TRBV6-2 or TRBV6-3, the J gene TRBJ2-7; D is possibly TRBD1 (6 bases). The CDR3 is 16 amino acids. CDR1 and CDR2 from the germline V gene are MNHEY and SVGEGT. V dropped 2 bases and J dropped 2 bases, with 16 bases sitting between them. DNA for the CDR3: TGTGCCAGCAGTTACAAAGGACAGATACCTCCCTACGAGCAGTACTTC. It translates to CASSYKGQIPPYEQYF.

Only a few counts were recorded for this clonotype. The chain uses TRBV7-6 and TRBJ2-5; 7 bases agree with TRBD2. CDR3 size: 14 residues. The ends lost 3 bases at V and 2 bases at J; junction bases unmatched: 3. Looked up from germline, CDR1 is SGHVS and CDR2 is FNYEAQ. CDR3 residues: CASSLGAGQETQYF. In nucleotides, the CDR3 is TGTGCCAGCAGCTTGGGAGCGGGACAAGAGACCCAGTACTTC.

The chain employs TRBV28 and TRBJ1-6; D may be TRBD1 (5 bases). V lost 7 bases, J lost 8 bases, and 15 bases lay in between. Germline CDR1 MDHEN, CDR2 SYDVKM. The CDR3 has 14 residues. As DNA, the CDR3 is TGTGCCAGCACCAAGTGGGGGAATTATTCACCCCTCCACTTT. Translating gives CASTKWGNYSPLHF.

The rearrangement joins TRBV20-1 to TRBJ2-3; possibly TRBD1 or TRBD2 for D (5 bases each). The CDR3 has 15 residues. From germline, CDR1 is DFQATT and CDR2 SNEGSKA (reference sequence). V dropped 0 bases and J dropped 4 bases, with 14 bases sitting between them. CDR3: CSARDFSRESDTQYF. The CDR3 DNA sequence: TGCAGTGCTAGAGATTTTAGCAGGGAGTCAGATACGCAGTATTTT.

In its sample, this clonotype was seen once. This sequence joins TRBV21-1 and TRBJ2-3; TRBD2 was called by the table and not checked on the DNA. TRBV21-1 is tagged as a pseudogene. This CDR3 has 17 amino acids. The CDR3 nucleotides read TGTGCCAGCAGCGAAGGTAGTAGCGGATACAACACAGATACGCAGTATTTT. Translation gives CASSEGSSGYNTDTQYF.

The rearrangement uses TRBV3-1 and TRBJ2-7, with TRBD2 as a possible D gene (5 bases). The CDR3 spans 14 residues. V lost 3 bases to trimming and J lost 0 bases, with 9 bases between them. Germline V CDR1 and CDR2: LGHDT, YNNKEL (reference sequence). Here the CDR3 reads CASSHLTSSYEQYF. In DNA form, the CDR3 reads TGTGCCAGCAGCCATCTCACTAGCTCCTACGAGCAGTACTTC.

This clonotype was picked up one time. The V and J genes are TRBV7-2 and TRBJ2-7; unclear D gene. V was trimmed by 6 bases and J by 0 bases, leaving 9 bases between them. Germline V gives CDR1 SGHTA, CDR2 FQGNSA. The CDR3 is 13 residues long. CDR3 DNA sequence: TGTGCCAGCAGAGTGACTGGCTCCTACGAGCAGTACTTC. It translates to CASRVTGSYEQYF. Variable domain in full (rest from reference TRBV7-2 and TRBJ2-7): GAGVSQSPSNKVTEKGKDVELRCDPISGHTALYWYRQSLGQGLEFLIYFQGNSAPDKSGLPSDRFSAERTGGSVSTLTIQRTQQEDSAVYLCASRVTGSYEQYFGPGTRLTVT.

CDR3 residues: CASSKPGEGAGYTF. For the CDR3, the DNA is TGTGCCAGCAGCAAACCCGGAGAGGGGGCTGGCTACACCTTC. This chain links TRBV3-1 with TRBJ1-2; 7 nucleotides agree with TRBD1. V lost 5 bases to trimming and J lost 7 bases; unmatched junction nucleotides: 10. The V gene's germline CDR1 is LGHDT and CDR2 YNNKEL (reference sequence). There are 14 residues in the CDR3.

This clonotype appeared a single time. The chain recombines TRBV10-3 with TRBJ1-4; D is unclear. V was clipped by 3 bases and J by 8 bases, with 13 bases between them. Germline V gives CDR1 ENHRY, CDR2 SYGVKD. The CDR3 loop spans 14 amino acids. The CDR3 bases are TGTGCCATCAGTGACCCCGCCAGTGGGGAAAAACTGTTTTTT. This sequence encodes CAISDPASGEKLFF.

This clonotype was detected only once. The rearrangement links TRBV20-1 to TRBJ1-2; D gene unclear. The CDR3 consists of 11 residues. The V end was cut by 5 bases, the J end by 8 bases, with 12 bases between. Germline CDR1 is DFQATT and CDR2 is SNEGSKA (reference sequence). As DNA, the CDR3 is TGCAGTGCTCCGTTGGCGAGGGGCTACACCTTC. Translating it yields CSAPLARGYTF.

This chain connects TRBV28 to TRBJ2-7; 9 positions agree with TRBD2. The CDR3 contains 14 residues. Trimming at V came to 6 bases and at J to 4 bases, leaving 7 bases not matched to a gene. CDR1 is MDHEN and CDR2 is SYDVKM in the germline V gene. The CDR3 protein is CASRVRLAVYEQYF. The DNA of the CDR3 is TGTGCCAGCAGAGTCAGACTAGCGGTATACGAGCAGTACTTC.

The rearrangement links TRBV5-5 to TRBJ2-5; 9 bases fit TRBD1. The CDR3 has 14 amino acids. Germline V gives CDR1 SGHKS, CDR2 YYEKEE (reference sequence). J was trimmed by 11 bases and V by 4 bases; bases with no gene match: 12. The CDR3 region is CASSPDRGDLWQYF. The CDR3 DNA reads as TGTGCCAGCAGCCCAGACAGGGGGGACTTGTGGCAGTACTTC.